This T cell receptor beta chain was identified during a study of OX40 agonist ivuxolimab in advanced cancers. The wider study: Patients were dosed with the agonistic anti-OX40 (CD134) antibody ivuxolimab. Partial responses were achieved by three patients, one with hepatocellular carcinoma and two with cutaneous melanoma. Findings and limits, study-wide: Relative to CD4+, CD8+ T cells held more expanded clones on average.

Sequenced by immunoSEQ multiplex PCR; TCRdb stores in-frame clones only, minus some. The table lists 55,000 to 70,000 clones, 87% of them singletons. Worth noting for this clone: Its antigen is not known.

Germline V gene data show CDR1 as SGHAT and CDR2 as FQNNGV. V was clipped by 0 bases and J by 0 bases, with 9 bases between them. CDR3 length: 15 amino acids. The TCR comes from an adult with an advanced solid tumor such as melanoma, head and neck, liver or kidney cancer. The chain joins TRBV11-2 to TRBJ2-7; D is uncertain. The material was CD4+ or CD8+ T cells sorted from blood, obtained in a trial of the OX40 agonist ivuxolimab. The CDR3 sequence: CASSLESDVSYEQYF. The CDR3, as DNA: TGTGCCAGCAGCTTAGAGTCCGACGTCTCCTACGAGCAGTACTTC.